The T cell receptor beta chain described here comes from a study of blood T cells in healthy people across ages. Whole-study context: Through template switching, about one barcoded beta molecule was captured per two T cells, as measured in model experiments. Study-level results: Long-lived donors had more naive CD4+ cells and higher diversity than aged donors. Older age coincided with a roughly linear decline in TCR beta diversity per million T cells.

Germline-derived CDR1 and CDR2 are SGHKS and YYEKEE (reference sequence). The CDR3 spans 15 residues. The second PCR ran roughly 6 to 11 cycles with a sample-barcoded 5' primer and J-beta primers. TCRdb fed the 5' RACE reads into MiXCR, producing one record per CDR3 protein. The sample lists 750,000 to 850,000 distinct CDR3 sequences, more than 20% seen once, with under 4.5% in the top ten. This clonotype has only a few counts. The antigen is unknown. These data were also filed under a second study, of T cells of mothers and their children. That work contributes: None of the identified T cell clones proved to be persistent microchimeric clones.

The rearrangement links TRBV5-5 to TRBJ2-1; 8 bases agree with TRBD2. The J call may be wrong; the DNA end is better matched by TRBJ2-5. The sample consisted of blood. The receptor's source is a boy between 10 and 17 years old in good health. The CDR3 bases are TGTGCCAGCAGAAGAGCCGGGACTAGATTTGAGACCCAGTACTTC. Translation gives CASRRAGTRFETQYF.